The present T cell receptor (beta chain) was sequenced within a study of T cell responses to AZD1222 COVID-19 vaccine. Study observations and caveats: Repertoire sampling was restricted to post-peak T cell response timepoints. Among vaccine-associated CD4 TCRs, coverage spanned spike, with dominance at 160-218 and 743-854. Spike-specific TCR repertoires showed rising breadth and depth after two AZD1222 doses.

On this clone: Its target is unknown.

TCRdb keeps only in-frame clones here, not all; method: immunoSEQ multiplex PCR. The repertoire includes 100,000 to 120,000 clones, 70% to 90% of them detected once, and approximately 6.4% sits in the top ten. This TCR derives from an adult who received the AZD1222 COVID-19 vaccine. The sample consisted of peripheral blood, taken 28 days after the second AZD1222 dose.

This CDR3 is CASSPGTGAEAFF. The CDR3 DNA is TGTGCCAGCAGCCCCGGGACAGGGGCTGAAGCTTTCTTT. The J gene is TRBJ1-1, the V gene TRBV6-1; 10 bases align to TRBD1. The CDR3 spans 13 residues. V lost 6 bases to trimming and J lost 6 bases; unmatched junction nucleotides: 4. Germline V gene data show CDR1 as MNHNS and CDR2 as SASEGT.